The 21 T cell receptor beta chains presented below share a single source sample, sequenced in a study of spatial heterogeneity in lung cancer. Study-wide results and limits: Tumor mutation count correlated with how many alpha and beta TCRs expanded intratumorally.

Their cognate antigens are unknown. Each CDR3 protein gets one entry after TCRdb re-called the 5' RACE reads with MiXCR. There are about 11,000 distinct CDR3 sequences in the sample; approximately 5.1% occur only once, and around 11% lies in the top ten. Stated time point: sample taken at primary tumor resection. This specimen was lung tumor tissue, taken at surgery. These receptor sequences come from a male donor with early-stage non-small cell lung cancer.

This clonotype was counted many times. The genes are TRBV5-3 and TRBJ1-5, with D perhaps matching TRBD1 (5 bases). TRBV5-3 is designated an ORF whose function remains uncertain. CDR3 size: 12 residues. V shed 4 bases and J shed 9 bases, with 11 bases lying between them. The CDR3 nucleotides read TGTGCCAGAAGCCCCGGACACTGGCCCCAGCATTTT. Residues: CARSPGHWPQHF.

This chain uses TRBV7-2 with TRBJ1-2; 11 positions match TRBD1. The V and J ends lost 2 bases and 3 bases, in that order; junction bases with no gene match: 2. CDR1 is SGHTA, CDR2 FQGNSA, per germline. The CDR3 is made up of 15 amino acids. Here the CDR3 DNA reads TGTGCCAGCAGCTTATGGGGACAGGGGGACTATGGCTACACCTTC. Translating it yields CASSLWGQGDYGYTF.

This clonotype was seen many times. The V and J genes are TRBV20-1 and TRBJ1-1; D possibly corresponds to TRBD1 (5 bases). Germline V CDR1 and CDR2: DFQATT, SNEGSKA (reference sequence). This CDR3 has 14 residues. V lost 5 bases and J 0 bases, leaving 13 bases between the germline ends. CDR3 loop: CSAPLRVLNTEAFF. The CDR3 nucleotides read TGCAGTGCTCCACTCAGGGTGTTGAACACTGAAGCTTTCTTT.

This clonotype was recorded at least ten times. The rearrangement joins TRBV7-9 to TRBJ1-5; TRBD1 matches at 7 bases. V trimming: 2 bases; J trimming: 8 bases; junction bases outside the gene matches: 6. CDR1 and CDR2 from the germline V gene are SEHNR and FQNEAQ (reference sequence). The CDR3 has 14 amino acids. CDR3 nucleotides: TGTGCCAGCAGCTTAAACACAGGGGCCGAGCCCCAGCATTTT. Amino acid sequence: CASSLNTGAEPQHF.

This clonotype was recorded at least ten times. The chain has TRBV20-1 and TRBJ1-2; no clear D. The germline V gene encodes CDR1 DFQATT and CDR2 SNEGSKA (reference sequence). Between the trimmed V and J ends, which lost 3 bases and 8 bases, there was a span of 10 bases. The CDR3 spans 11 residues. The CDR3 region is CSASKGFGYTF. CDR3 coding DNA: TGCAGTGCTAGTAAGGGATTCGGCTACACCTTC.

By proportion, this clonotype is medium-sized. J is TRBJ2-7 and V is TRBV12-3 or TRBV12-4; TRBD1 aligns across 7 bases. This CDR3 is 12 amino acids long. V shed 7 bases, J shed 7 bases, and the junction held 7 bases outside the gene matches. Here the CDR3 reads CASNRAGGEQYF. CDR3 bases: TGTGCCAGCAATAGGGCAGGGGGTGAGCAGTACTTC.

A remark on this clonotype: A much larger clone lies one base from this, so it may be a read error. The chain carries TRBV20-1 and TRBJ2-7; D gene ambiguous. The CDR3 covers 11 residues. CDR1 and CDR2 (germline): DFQATT, SNEGSKA (reference sequence). In DNA form, the CDR3 reads TGCGGTGCCGCTAGCTCCTACGAGCAGTACTTC. Amino acids: CGAASSYEQYF.

This clonotype was seen repeatedly, ten times or more. The rearrangement joins TRBV7-8 to TRBJ1-1; 9 bases map to TRBD1. Trimming at V came to 5 bases and at J to 3 bases, leaving 4 bases not matched to a gene. The CDR3 runs to 14 residues. Germline V CDR1 and CDR2: SGHVS, FQNEAQ. CDR3: CASSLQGAHTEAFF. As DNA, the CDR3 is TGTGCCAGCAGCCTACAGGGGGCCCACACTGAAGCTTTCTTT.

In its sample, this clonotype was seen many times. The chain is built from TRBV20-1 and TRBJ1-2; 7 nucleotides line up with TRBD1. V dropped 5 bases and J dropped 3; count of bases not matched to a gene: 3. The CDR3 runs 12 residues. From germline, CDR1 is DFQATT and CDR2 SNEGSKA (reference sequence). In nucleotides, the CDR3 is TGCAGTGCTGGACAGGAATACTATGGCTACACCTTC. This encodes CSAGQEYYGYTF.

This clonotype was detected many times. CDR3 nucleotides: TGCGCCAGCAGCCAAGATTCCAGGGGGCGCTACGAGCAGTACTTC. It specifies CASSQDSRGRYEQYF. The chain is built from TRBV4-3 and TRBJ2-7, with 8 nucleotides matching TRBD1. Germline CDR1 is LGHNA and CDR2 is YSLEER. The V segment lost 0 bases and the J segment 3 bases; nucleotides outside the gene matches: 4. The CDR3 sequence is 15 residues long.

This clonotype was counted many times. The rearrangement uses TRBV10-3 and TRBJ2-3, with D possibly TRBD1 on 7 matching bases. Between the trimmed V and J ends, which lost 10 bases and 0 bases, there was a span of 14 bases. Germline V lookup: CDR1 ENHRY, CDR2 SYGVKD. CDR3 length: 14 residues. CDR3 region: CATGGQSSTDTQYF. The CDR3 DNA reads as TGTGCCACCGGGGGACAGAGTAGCACAGATACGCAGTATTTT.

Within the sample, this clonotype is medium-sized. The chain combines TRBV12-3 or TRBV12-4 with TRBJ1-5; 9 nucleotides agree with TRBD1. CDR3 length equals 15 residues. The junction had 7 bases not matched to a gene; V was cut back by 3 bases and J by 7 bases. CDR3 region: CASSFGTGSWQPQHF. The CDR3 DNA follows: TGTGCCAGCAGTTTCGGGACAGGGTCTTGGCAGCCCCAGCATTTT.

This clonotype has at least ten counts. The genes are TRBV24-1 and TRBJ2-3; 12 bases align to TRBD2. The CDR3 runs to 16 residues. Per the germline V gene, CDR1 is KGHDR and CDR2 is SFDVKD. The J segment lost 5 bases and the V segment lost 4 bases, leaving 6 bases of the junction unmatched. The DNA of the CDR3 is TGTGCCACCAGTGACCCACTAGCGGGAGGTCAAGATACGCAGTATTTT. Translated: CATSDPLAGGQDTQYF.

By frequency in the sample, this clonotype is medium-sized. This sequence joins TRBV6-1 and TRBJ1-1, with 9 positions matching TRBD1. The ends lost 8 bases at V and 3 bases at J; junction bases unmatched: 10. This CDR3 has 15 residues. CDR1 and CDR2 from the germline V gene are MNHNS and SASEGT. CDR3 sequence (DNA): TGTGCCAGCTTTACAGGGGGCGCGGGGGACACTGAAGCTTTCTTT. Amino acids: CASFTGGAGDTEAFF.

This chain links TRBV4-3 with TRBJ1-1, with TRBD1 as a possible D gene (5 bases). CDR1 and CDR2 (germline): LGHNA, YSLEER. This CDR3 is built from 12 residues. The V and J ends lost 6 bases and 7 bases respectively, with 12 bases between them. DNA for the CDR3: TGCGCCAGCAGTCCTGGGGGGGGTGAAGCTTTCTTT. Translating gives CASSPGGGEAFF.

The sample holds many counts of this clonotype. J is TRBJ1-2 and V is TRBV5-1; the D is unclear. The CDR3 is 12 residues long. Germline V gene lookup returns CDR1 SGHRS and CDR2 YFSETQ. V shed 5 bases and J shed 6 bases, with 11 bases lying between them. The CDR3 region has the DNA TGCGCCAGCAGTCCGCCCAGCGATGGCTACACCTTC. It is translated as CASSPPSDGYTF.

The chain recombines TRBV12-3 or TRBV12-4 with TRBJ1-1; D uncertain. The CDR3 sequence is 13 residues long. With 6 bases removed from V and 8 bases from J, the gap between germline ends came to 16 bases. CDR3: CASRQRRPAEAFF. The CDR3, as DNA: TGTGCCAGCAGGCAGCGAAGGCCCGCAGAAGCTTTCTTT.

This clonotype was observed many times. V gene TRBV12-3 or TRBV12-4 combines with J gene TRBJ1-5; D remains unclear. There are 12 residues in the CDR3. Trimming pared 2 bases from V and 6 bases from J, leaving 5 bases between. The CDR3 coding sequence is TGTGCCAGCAGTTTAAATCGTCAGCCCCAGCATTTT. Translation gives CASSLNRQPQHF.

There are many counts of this clonotype. CDR3 sequence reads: CASSLHRGTDTQYF. CDR3 DNA: TGTGCCAGCAGTCTCCACCGGGGCACAGATACGCAGTATTTT. This rearrangement joins TRBV12-3 or TRBV12-4 to TRBJ2-3; the D is unclear. CDR3 length: 14 amino acids. Trimming stripped 5 bases from V and 1 base from J, with 10 bases between.

This clonotype was seen more than once but under ten times. A read error may account for a junction end that differs from germline. The chain has TRBV20-1 and TRBJ2-6; D is perhaps TRBD1 or TRBD2 (5 bases each). Germline assignment: CDR1 DFQATT and CDR2 SNEGSKA (reference sequence). CDR3 length: 14 residues. Written as DNA, the CDR3 is TGCAGTGCTTTAGACTACTCTGGGGCCAACGTCTTGACTTTC. This encodes CSALDYSGANVLTF.

Ten or more counts support this clonotype. This chain links TRBV7-2 with TRBJ1-1; no firm D call. Germline CDR1 SGHTA, CDR2 FQGNSA. The CDR3 sequence is 15 residues long. Trimming stripped 5 bases from V and 5 bases from J, with 18 bases between. CDR3 in amino acids: CASSPYFSGRTEAFF. Written as DNA, the CDR3 is TGTGCCAGCAGCCCTTACTTCTCCGGGAGGACTGAAGCTTTCTTT.